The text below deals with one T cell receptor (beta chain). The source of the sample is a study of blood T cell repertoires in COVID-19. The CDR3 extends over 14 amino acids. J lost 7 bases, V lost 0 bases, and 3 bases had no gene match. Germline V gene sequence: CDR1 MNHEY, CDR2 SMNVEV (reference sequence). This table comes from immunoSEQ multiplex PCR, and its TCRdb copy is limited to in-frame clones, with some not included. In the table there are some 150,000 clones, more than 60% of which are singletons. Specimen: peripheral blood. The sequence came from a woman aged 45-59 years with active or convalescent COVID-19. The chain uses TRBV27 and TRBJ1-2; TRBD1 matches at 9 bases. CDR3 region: CASSLSGTGIGYTF. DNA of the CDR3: TGTGCCAGCAGTTTATCGGGGACAGGGATTGGCTACACCTTC.